The 20 T cell receptor beta chains given below trace back to one sample, sequenced in a study of T-cell reconstitution after alpha-beta-depleted transplantation in children. Unique molecular identifiers were used to barcode this TCRbeta library. Via MiXCR, TCRdb re-called the PCR reads, giving one row per CDR3 protein. The table has hundreds of thousands of distinct CDR3 sequences, roughly 24% seen once. Sample: PBMCs, taken before TCRalphabeta/CD19-depleted stem cell transplant. Receptors were obtained from a girl aged 2 to 9 with Fanconi anemia, due to receive a stem cell transplant.

In this sample, this clonotype turned up a few times. The chain uses TRBV5-1 and TRBJ1-2; D is unclear. The V end lost 0 bases, the J end lost 2 bases, and 8 bases lay between the germline ends. The CDR3 covers 14 residues. The germline V gene has CDR1 SGHRS and CDR2 YFSETQ. DNA of the CDR3: TGCGCCAGCAGCTTGGTCGGGCAGAACTATGGCTACACCTTC. Encoded protein: CASSLVGQNYGYTF. The complete variable domain, with remaining parts taken from reference TRBV5-1 and TRBJ1-2, reads KAGVTQTPRYLIKTRGQQVTLSCSPISGHRSVSWYQQTPGQGLQFLFEYFSETQRNKGNFPGRFSGRQFSNSRSEMNVSTLELGDSALYLCASSLVGQNYGYTFGSGTRLTVV.

There are a few counts of this clonotype. This chain uses TRBV24-1 with TRBJ2-3; 10 bases agree with TRBD1. Germline V gives CDR1 KGHDR, CDR2 SFDVKD. There are 19 residues in the CDR3. With V trimmed by 5 bases and J by 2 bases, 15 bases remained unmatched. The CDR3 region has the DNA TGTGCCACCAGTGGCCGCTCCGCCGCCGGGACAGGGGCCACAGATACGCAGTATTTT. Translation: CATSGRSAAGTGATDTQYF.

This clonotype was found a few times. The chain joins TRBV7-3 to TRBJ2-1, with 8 bases lining up with TRBD2. The CDR3 spans 14 residues. V lost 7 bases to trimming and J lost 7 bases; unmatched junction nucleotides: 9. Looked up from germline, CDR1 is SGHTA and CDR2 is FQGTGA. This CDR3 reads CASTSGGLQNEQFF. The CDR3 DNA reads as TGTGCCAGCACCTCGGGAGGGCTTCAAAATGAGCAGTTCTTC. Filled out from reference TRBV7-3 and TRBJ2-1, the complete variable domain reads GAGVSQTPSNKVTEKGKYVELRCDPISGHTALYWYRQSLGQGPEFLIYFQGTGAADDSGLPNDRFFAVRPEGSVSTLKIQRTERGDSAVYLCASTSGGLQNEQFFGPGTRLTVL.

V is TRBV5-5 and J is TRBJ2-1, with 12 positions matching TRBD2. J gave up 2 bases and V 0 bases, and 3 bases lay outside the gene matches. The germline V gene encodes CDR1 SGHKS and CDR2 YYEKEE (reference sequence). This CDR3 is built from 17 residues. CDR3 region: CASSLERTSGAYNEQFF. DNA of the CDR3: TGTGCCAGCAGCTTGGAGAGGACTAGCGGGGCCTACAATGAGCAGTTCTTC.

This clonotype was seen at least ten times. V usage is TRBV9 and J usage is TRBJ2-3; unclear D gene. Trimming took off 1 base at V and 2 bases at J, with 14 bases between the two ends. The CDR3 extends over 16 amino acids. Germline CDR1 is SGDLS and CDR2 is YYNGEE. The CDR3 region has the DNA TGTGCCAGCAGCGTACAATTGGGGAACCCCACAGATACGCAGTATTTT. Its translation is CASSVQLGNPTDTQYF.

This clonotype was seen more than once but under ten times. This rearrangement joins TRBV18 to TRBJ2-1, with 8 bases matching TRBD1. The V and J ends lost 1 base and 9 bases, in that order; junction bases with no gene match: 2. Germline CDR1 and CDR2: KGHSH and LQKENI. The CDR3 length is 13 residues. The CDR3 coding sequence is TGTGCCAGCTCACCACAACAGGGGGTTGAGCAGTTCTTC. Translation gives CASSPQQGVEQFF.

This clonotype was observed many times. This rearrangement joins TRBV6-5 to TRBJ2-1, with D perhaps matching TRBD1 or TRBD2 (6 bases each). This CDR3 spans 16 amino acids. Germline V gene lookup returns CDR1 MNHEY and CDR2 SVGAGI. V was clipped by 1 base and J by 2 bases, with 12 bases between them. The DNA for the CDR3 is TGTGCCAGCAGTTACTGGGGGGCAGGCCCCTACAATGAGCAGTTCTTC. Translation: CASSYWGAGPYNEQFF.

This clonotype was picked up a small number of times. The V call is TRBV9, the J call TRBJ2-5; D perhaps matches TRBD2 (7 bases). CDR3 length: 14 residues. Germline V gene sequence: CDR1 SGDLS, CDR2 YYNGEE. V shed 2 bases and J shed 5 bases, with 13 bases lying between them. The CDR3 DNA reads as TGTGCCAGCAGCGTGAGGGGGGGCCGTGAGACCCAGTACTTC. The encoded protein is CASSVRGGRETQYF.

In this sample, this clonotype turned up many times. This sequence joins TRBV29-1 and TRBJ2-2; 7 bases line up with TRBD1. Germline trimming cut 7 bases from V and 2 bases from J; bases unmatched to any gene: 7. Germline loops: CDR1 SQVTM, CDR2 ANQGSEA. This CDR3 is built from 14 residues. As DNA, the CDR3 is TGCAGCGCCACTCGACAGGGAAACACCGGGGAGCTGTTTTTT. It is translated as CSATRQGNTGELFF.

The chain couples TRBV28 to TRBJ2-3; 9 nucleotides match TRBD2. The germline CDR1 and CDR2 sequences are MDHEN and SYDVKM. The ends lost 3 bases at V and 2 bases at J; junction bases unmatched: 12. There are 18 residues in the CDR3. CDR3 coding DNA: TGTGCCAGCAGTTTGTTGGTAGCGGGGGTTAGAACCACAGATACGCAGTATTTT. Its translation is CASSLLVAGVRTTDTQYF.

The chain couples TRBV14 to TRBJ2-7; D may be TRBD2 (6 bases). The germline gives CDR1 SGHDN, CDR2 FVKESK. V was shortened by 2 bases and J by 3 bases, with 14 bases between the two germline ends. The CDR3 extends over 15 amino acids. The CDR3 nucleotides read TGTGCCAGCAGCCAAATGGGACTGGGCAGCTACGAGCAGTACTTC. It translates to CASSQMGLGSYEQYF.

This clonotype was detected only a few times. The chain recombines TRBV20-1 with TRBJ2-5; 9 positions agree with TRBD2. V lost 3 bases, J lost 1 base, and 18 bases stayed unmatched. There are 19 residues in the CDR3. Germline loops: CDR1 DFQATT, CDR2 SNEGSKA (reference sequence). The DNA for the CDR3 is TGCAGTGCTAGTAAAATTGAAGGCAAACTAGCGGGTCTCCAAGAGACCCAGTACTTC. It translates to CSASKIEGKLAGLQETQYF.

Many counts were recorded for this clonotype. The chain carries TRBV6-5 and TRBJ2-1; D remains ambiguous. The CDR3 spans 11 residues. CDR1 is MNHEY, CDR2 SVGAGI, per germline. The V and J ends lost 6 bases and 4 bases respectively, with 4 bases between them. In DNA, the CDR3 is TGTGCCAGCAGAATGTACAATGAGCAGTTCTTC. Encoded protein: CASRMYNEQFF.

This clonotype was recorded many times. CDR3 sequence (DNA): TGCAGTGGCCAACATGGGGGGGCGCGCACAGATACGCAGTATTTT. It encodes CSGQHGGARTDTQYF. The chain joins TRBV20-1 to TRBJ2-3, with a possible D match to TRBD2 (7 bases). The germline CDR1 and CDR2 sequences are DFQATT and SNEGSKA (reference sequence). CDR3 size: 15 residues. V shed 7 bases and J shed 1 base, with 18 bases lying between them.

This rearrangement joins TRBV6-1 to TRBJ2-1; 13 bases line up with TRBD2. The J segment lost 9 bases and the V segment lost 6 bases, leaving 8 bases of the junction unmatched. Germline CDR1 and CDR2: MNHNS and SASEGT. The CDR3 totals 15 residues. The CDR3 region has the DNA TGTGCCAGCAGGCGACTAGCGGGAGGCTCTGGTGAGCAGTTCTTC. Translation gives CASRRLAGGSGEQFF.

V is TRBV5-1 and J is TRBJ2-5, with TRBD2 matching over 12 bases. The junction had 5 bases not matched to a gene; V was cut back by 2 bases and J by 3 bases. The CDR3 covers 16 residues. Germline-derived CDR1 and CDR2 are SGHRS and YFSETQ. The CDR3 protein is CASSFHRTSGKETQYF. The CDR3 nucleotides are TGCGCCAGCAGCTTCCACCGGACTAGCGGGAAAGAGACCCAGTACTTC.

The J gene is TRBJ1-5, the V gene TRBV6-4, with unresolved D. The V and J ends lost 6 bases and 1 base respectively, with 7 bases between them. CDR1 is MRHNA and CDR2 is SNTAGT in the germline V gene. This CDR3 is built from 13 residues. The CDR3 loop is CASSAGSNQPQHF. The CDR3, as DNA: TGTGCCAGCAGCGCCGGCAGCAATCAGCCCCAGCATTTT.

The chain couples TRBV11-2 to TRBJ2-7; 10 bases map to TRBD2. Germline V lookup: CDR1 SGHAT, CDR2 FQNNGV. Trimming removed 3 bases from V and 2 bases from J; junction bases left unmatched: 4. There are 15 residues in the CDR3. This CDR3 is CASSFGAGGAYEQYF. The CDR3 DNA is TGTGCCAGCAGCTTCGGAGCGGGAGGGGCCTACGAGCAGTACTTC.

The rearrangement joins TRBV14 to TRBJ2-7; D is ambiguous. The CDR3 consists of 15 residues. Germline V gives CDR1 SGHDN, CDR2 FVKESK. V lost 4 bases to trimming and J lost 7 bases, with 20 bases between them. CDR3 in amino acids: CASSPYHRTVREQYF. CDR3 DNA: TGTGCCAGCAGCCCATACCACAGAACCGTTAGGGAGCAGTACTTC.

The chain uses TRBV7-2 and TRBJ2-7; D is perhaps TRBD1 (6 bases). The CDR3 spans 14 residues. Between the trimmed V and J ends, which lost 2 bases and 5 bases, there was a span of 13 bases. Germline CDR1 is SGHTA and CDR2 is FQGNSA. The CDR3 DNA is TGTGCCAGCAGCTTATTTCAGGGGTCCCACGAGCAGTACTTC. As protein: CASSLFQGSHEQYF.